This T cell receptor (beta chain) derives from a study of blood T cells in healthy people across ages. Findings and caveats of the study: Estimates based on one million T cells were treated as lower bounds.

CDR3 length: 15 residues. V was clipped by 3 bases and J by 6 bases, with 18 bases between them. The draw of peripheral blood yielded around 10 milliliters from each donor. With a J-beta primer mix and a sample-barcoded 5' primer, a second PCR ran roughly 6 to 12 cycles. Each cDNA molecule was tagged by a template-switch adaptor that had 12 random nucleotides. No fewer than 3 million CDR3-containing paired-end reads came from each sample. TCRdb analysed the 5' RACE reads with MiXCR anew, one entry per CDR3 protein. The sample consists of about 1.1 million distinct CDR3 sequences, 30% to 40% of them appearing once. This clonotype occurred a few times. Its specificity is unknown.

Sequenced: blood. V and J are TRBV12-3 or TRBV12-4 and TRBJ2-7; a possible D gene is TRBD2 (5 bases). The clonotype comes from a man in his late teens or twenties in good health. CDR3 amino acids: CASSLLRLAAGEQYF. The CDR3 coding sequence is TGTGCCAGCAGTTTGCTCCGGCTAGCTGCAGGCGAGCAGTACTTC.